This T cell receptor (beta chain) was identified in a study of blood T cell repertoires in COVID-19. This clone was observed a few times. Germline CDR1 is LNHDA and CDR2 is SQIVND (reference sequence). This CDR3 is 14 amino acids long. V dropped 6 bases and J dropped 4; count of bases not matched to a gene: 5. Libraries were prepared by immunoSEQ multiplex PCR; TCRdb keeps only in-frame clonotypes and omits some of them. Found here are about 250,000 clones, 70% to 90% of them singletons; the top ten hold approximately 2.1%. Sequencing was done on a sample of peripheral blood. This receptor was obtained from a woman aged 40 to 50 who had recovered from COVID-19. The V and J genes are TRBV19 and TRBJ2-2, with TRBD1 identical over 7 bases. The CDR3 region has the DNA TGTGCCAGTAGGAAACAGGGGCGCACCGGGGAGCTGTTTTTT. Encoded protein: CASRKQGRTGELFF.